The TCR beta chain under discussion was sequenced for a study of cytomegalovirus exposure and HLA in healthy donors. Study findings and constraints: One variant, a missense change in DCLRE1C, was linked in a later analysis to TCR beta V- and J-gene trimming. It was assumed in the presence/absence analyses that sequencing depth was roughly uniform across donors.

Both 60 Vbeta primers and 13 Jbeta primers went into the PCR. Method: immunoSEQ multiplex PCR; TCRdb's copy keeps in-frame clones and lacks some. This sample has 150,000 to 250,000 clones; around 85% occur once, and the top ten carry approximately 2.4%. A word on this clone: Antigen: not known.

Sequenced material: PBMCs. This TCR came from a woman between 45 and 65 years old in good health and CMV-seronegative.

The CDR3 sequence is CASSGGRANNEQFF. In nucleotides, the CDR3 is TGTGCCAGCAGTGGCGGGAGGGCCAACAATGAGCAGTTCTTC. This chain joins TRBV28 and TRBJ2-1; 9 positions match TRBD2. Germline V gene sequence: CDR1 MDHEN, CDR2 SYDVKM. V trimming: 5 bases; J trimming: 5 bases; junction bases outside the gene matches: 4. The CDR3 consists of 14 residues.